These 4 T cell receptor beta chains originate from one sample sequenced in a study of blood T cell repertoires in COVID-19. Sequenced by immunoSEQ multiplex PCR; TCRdb stores in-frame clones only, minus some. The repertoire holds about 330,000 clones, with roughly nine tenths as singletons. Sequences were obtained from peripheral blood. Source of these receptors: a man in his late teens or twenties who had recovered from COVID-19.

The chain is built from TRBV28 and TRBJ1-2; TRBD1 matches at 8 bases. Germline loops: CDR1 MDHEN, CDR2 SYDVKM. The CDR3 length is 15 residues. With V trimmed by 6 bases and J by 8 bases, 14 bases remained unmatched. The CDR3 DNA reads TGTGCCAGCAGACCTAGCCGGGACAGGCCCCTAGGCTACACCTTC. Encoded protein: CASRPSRDRPLGYTF.

V usage is TRBV2 and J usage is TRBJ1-1; D not certain. Trimming pared 9 bases from V and 4 bases from J, leaving 12 bases between. Germline lookup yields CDR1 SNHLY and CDR2 FYNNEI. The CDR3 runs to 12 residues. CDR3 coding DNA: TGTGCCAGTCTGGACTTCGGCACTGAAGCTTTCTTT. The encoded protein is CASLDFGTEAFF. Filled out from reference TRBV2 and TRBJ1-1, the complete variable domain reads EPEVTQTPSHQVTQMGQEVILRCVPISNHLYFYWYRQILGQKVEFLVSFYNNEISEKSEIFDDQFSVERPDGSNFTLKIRSTKLEDSAMYFCASLDFGTEAFFGQGTRLTVV.

The chain recombines TRBV2 with TRBJ1-4; D uncertain. V lost 4 bases and J 6 bases, leaving 12 bases between the germline ends. CDR1 SNHLY and CDR2 FYNNEI come from the germline V gene. The CDR3 contains 14 residues. CDR3 sequence reads: CASSVEGGHEKLFF. CDR3 DNA: TGTGCCAGCAGTGTAGAGGGAGGTCATGAAAAACTGTTTTTT. Full variable domain (outside the CDR3, taken from reference TRBV2 and TRBJ1-4): EPEVTQTPSHQVTQMGQEVILRCVPISNHLYFYWYRQILGQKVEFLVSFYNNEISEKSEIFDDQFSVERPDGSNFTLKIRSTKLEDSAMYFCASSVEGGHEKLFFGSGTQLSVL.

The V and J genes are TRBV15 and TRBJ2-1; 8 bases fit TRBD2. With V trimmed by 6 bases and J by 3 bases, 1 base remained unmatched. CDR1 is LNHNV and CDR2 is YYDKDF in the germline V gene (reference sequence). The CDR3 has 13 amino acids. CDR3 coding DNA: TGTGCCACCAGACTAGCGGACTACAATGAGCAGTTCTTC. Amino acids: CATRLADYNEQFF.